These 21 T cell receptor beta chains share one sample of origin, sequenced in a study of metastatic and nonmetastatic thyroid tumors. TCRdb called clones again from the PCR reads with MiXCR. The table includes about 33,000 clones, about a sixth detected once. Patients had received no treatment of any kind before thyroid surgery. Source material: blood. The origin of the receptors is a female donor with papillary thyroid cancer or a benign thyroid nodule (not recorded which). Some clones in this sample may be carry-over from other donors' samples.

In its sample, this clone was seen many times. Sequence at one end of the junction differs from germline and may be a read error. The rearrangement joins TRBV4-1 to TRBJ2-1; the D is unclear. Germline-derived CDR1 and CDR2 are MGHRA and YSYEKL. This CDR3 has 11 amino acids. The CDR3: CASSHVSQPVF. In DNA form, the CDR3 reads TGCGCCAGCAGCCATGTTTCGCAACCCGTCTTC.

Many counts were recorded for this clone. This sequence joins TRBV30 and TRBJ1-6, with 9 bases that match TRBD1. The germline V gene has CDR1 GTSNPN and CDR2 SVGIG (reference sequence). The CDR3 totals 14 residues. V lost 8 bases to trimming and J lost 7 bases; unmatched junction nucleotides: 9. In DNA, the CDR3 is TGTGCCGGTCAATCGGACAGGGGAAATTCACCCCTCCACTTT. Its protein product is CAGQSDRGNSPLHF. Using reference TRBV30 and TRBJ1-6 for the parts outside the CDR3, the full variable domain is SQTIHQWPATLVQPVGSPLSLECTVEGTSNPNLYWYRQAAGRGLQLLFYSVGIGQISSEVPQNLSASRPQDRQFILSSKKLLLSDSGFYLCAGQSDRGNSPLHFGNGTRLTVT.

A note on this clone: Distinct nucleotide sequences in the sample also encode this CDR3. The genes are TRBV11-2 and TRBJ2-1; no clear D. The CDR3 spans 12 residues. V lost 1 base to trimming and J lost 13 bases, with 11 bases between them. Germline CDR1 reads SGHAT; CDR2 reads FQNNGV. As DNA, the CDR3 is TGTGCCAGCAGCTTAGTGGTTGGTGTTCAGTTCTTC. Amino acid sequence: CASSLVVGVQFF.

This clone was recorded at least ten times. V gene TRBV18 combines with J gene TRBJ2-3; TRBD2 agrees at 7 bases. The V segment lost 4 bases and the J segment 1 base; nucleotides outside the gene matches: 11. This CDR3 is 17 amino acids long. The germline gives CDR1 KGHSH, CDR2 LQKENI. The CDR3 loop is CASSRGPAGRGTDTQYF. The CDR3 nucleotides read TGTGCCAGCTCACGGGGCCCAGCGGGGCGCGGCACAGATACGCAGTATTTT.

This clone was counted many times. The CDR3, as DNA: TGTGCCAGCAGCCAAGTACGGGTTGGGGCCCTCCAAGAGACCCAGTACTTC. It translates to CASSQVRVGALQETQYF. The chain employs TRBV14 and TRBJ2-5, with D possibly matching TRBD1 (5 bases). Germline values: CDR1 SGHDN, CDR2 FVKESK. The CDR3 contains 17 residues. V was clipped by 1 base and J by 1 base, with 16 bases between them.

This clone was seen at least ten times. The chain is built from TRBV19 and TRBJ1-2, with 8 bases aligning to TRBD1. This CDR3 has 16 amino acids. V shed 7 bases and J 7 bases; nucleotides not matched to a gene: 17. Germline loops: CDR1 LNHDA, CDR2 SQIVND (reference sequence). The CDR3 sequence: CASTFGTGEGWGGYTF. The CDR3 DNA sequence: TGTGCCAGTACCTTCGGGACAGGAGAAGGATGGGGTGGCTACACCTTC.

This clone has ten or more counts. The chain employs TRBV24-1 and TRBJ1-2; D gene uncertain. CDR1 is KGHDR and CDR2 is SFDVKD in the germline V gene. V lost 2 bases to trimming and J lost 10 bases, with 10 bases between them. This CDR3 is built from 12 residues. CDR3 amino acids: CATSDSRTDYTF. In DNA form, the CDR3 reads TGTGCCACCAGTGATTCGAGGACGGACTACACCTTC.

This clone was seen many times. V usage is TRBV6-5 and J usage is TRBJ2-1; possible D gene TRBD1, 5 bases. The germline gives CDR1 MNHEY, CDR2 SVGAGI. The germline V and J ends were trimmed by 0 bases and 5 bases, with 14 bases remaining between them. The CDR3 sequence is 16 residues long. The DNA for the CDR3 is TGTGCCAGCAGTTACTCCTACCAGGGCACCCACAATGAGCAGTTCTTC. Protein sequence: CASSYSYQGTHNEQFF.

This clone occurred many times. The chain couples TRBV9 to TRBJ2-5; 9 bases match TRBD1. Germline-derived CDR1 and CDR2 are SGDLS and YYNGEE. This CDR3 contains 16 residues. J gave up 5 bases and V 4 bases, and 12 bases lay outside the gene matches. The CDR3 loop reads CASSSSRDRVWETQYF. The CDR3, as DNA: TGTGCCAGCAGCTCATCCCGGGACAGGGTGTGGGAGACCCAGTACTTC.

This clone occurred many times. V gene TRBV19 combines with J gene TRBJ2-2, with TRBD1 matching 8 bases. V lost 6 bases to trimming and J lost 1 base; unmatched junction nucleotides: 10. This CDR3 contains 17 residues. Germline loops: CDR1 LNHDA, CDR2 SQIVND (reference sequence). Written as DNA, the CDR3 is TGTGCCAGTAGACAACGACCGGGACAGGTGAACACCGGGGAGCTGTTTTTT. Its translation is CASRQRPGQVNTGELFF.

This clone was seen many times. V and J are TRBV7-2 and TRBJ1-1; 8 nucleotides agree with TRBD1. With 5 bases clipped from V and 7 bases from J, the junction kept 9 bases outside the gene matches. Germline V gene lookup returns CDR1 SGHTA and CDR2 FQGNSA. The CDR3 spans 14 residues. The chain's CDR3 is CASSTPGQVYEAFF. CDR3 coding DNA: TGTGCCAGCAGCACCCCGGGACAGGTCTATGAAGCTTTCTTT.

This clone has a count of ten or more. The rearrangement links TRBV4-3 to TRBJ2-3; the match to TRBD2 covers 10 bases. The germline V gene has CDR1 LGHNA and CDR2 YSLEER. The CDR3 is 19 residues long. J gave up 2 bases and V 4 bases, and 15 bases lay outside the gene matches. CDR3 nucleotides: TGCGCCAGCAGCCCGCGGCAAACACGGACTAGCGGACACACAGATACGCAGTATTTT. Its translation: CASSPRQTRTSGHTDTQYF.

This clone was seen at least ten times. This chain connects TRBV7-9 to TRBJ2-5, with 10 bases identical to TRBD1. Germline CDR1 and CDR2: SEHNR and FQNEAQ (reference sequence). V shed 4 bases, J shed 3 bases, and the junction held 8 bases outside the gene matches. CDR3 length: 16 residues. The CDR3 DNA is TGTGCCAGCAGCTCTACCGGGACAGGGGTTAAAGAGACCCAGTACTTC. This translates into CASSSTGTGVKETQYF.

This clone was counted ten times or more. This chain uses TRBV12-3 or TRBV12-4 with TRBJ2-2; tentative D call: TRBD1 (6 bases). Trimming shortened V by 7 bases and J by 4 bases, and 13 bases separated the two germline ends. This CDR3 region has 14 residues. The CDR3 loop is CASTRDTLTGELFF. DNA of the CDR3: TGTGCCAGCACCCGGGACACCCTCACCGGGGAGCTGTTTTTT.

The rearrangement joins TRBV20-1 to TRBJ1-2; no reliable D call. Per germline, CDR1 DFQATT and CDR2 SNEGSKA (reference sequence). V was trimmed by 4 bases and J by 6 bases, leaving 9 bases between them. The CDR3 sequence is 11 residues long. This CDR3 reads CSAISNDGYTF. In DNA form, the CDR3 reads TGCAGTGCTATTTCGAACGATGGCTACACCTTC.

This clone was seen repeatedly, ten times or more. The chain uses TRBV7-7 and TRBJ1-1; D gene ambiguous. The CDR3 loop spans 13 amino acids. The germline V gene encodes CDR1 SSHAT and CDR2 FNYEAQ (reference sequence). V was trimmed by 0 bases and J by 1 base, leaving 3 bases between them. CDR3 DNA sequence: TGTGCCAGCAGCTTAGCAGAGAACACTGAAGCTTTCTTT. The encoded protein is CASSLAENTEAFF.

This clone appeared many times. This chain's CDR3 is CATSDPSGEHPDTQYF. The CDR3 nucleotides are TGTGCCACCAGCGACCCTAGCGGAGAGCACCCAGATACGCAGTATTTT. The chain recombines TRBV24-1 with TRBJ2-3; 7 bases are shared with TRBD2. Germline values: CDR1 KGHDR, CDR2 SFDVKD. The junction had 13 bases not matched to a gene; V was cut back by 7 bases and J by 4 bases. This CDR3 has 16 residues.

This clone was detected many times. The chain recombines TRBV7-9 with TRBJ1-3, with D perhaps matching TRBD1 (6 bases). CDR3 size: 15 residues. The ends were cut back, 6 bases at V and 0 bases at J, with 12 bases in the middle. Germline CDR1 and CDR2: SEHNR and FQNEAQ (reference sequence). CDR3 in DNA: TGTGCCAGCAGGGGGGGCGTCGACTCTGGAAACACCATATATTTT. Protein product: CASRGGVDSGNTIYF.

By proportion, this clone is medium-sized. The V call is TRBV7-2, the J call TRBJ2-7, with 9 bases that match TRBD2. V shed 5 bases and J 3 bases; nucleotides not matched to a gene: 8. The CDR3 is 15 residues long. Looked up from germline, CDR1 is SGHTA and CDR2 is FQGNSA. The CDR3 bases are TGTGCCAGCAGCGCCTTAGCGGGAGATCACTACGAGCAGTACTTC. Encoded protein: CASSALAGDHYEQYF.

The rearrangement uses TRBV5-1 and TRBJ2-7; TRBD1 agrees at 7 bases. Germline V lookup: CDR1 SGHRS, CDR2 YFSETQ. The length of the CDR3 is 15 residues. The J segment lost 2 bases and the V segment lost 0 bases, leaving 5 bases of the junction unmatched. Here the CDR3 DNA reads TGCGCCAGCAGCTTGGGGGACAGACCTCCCTACGAGCAGTACTTC. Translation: CASSLGDRPPYEQYF. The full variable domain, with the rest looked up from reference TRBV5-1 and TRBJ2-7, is KAGVTQTPRYLIKTRGQQVTLSCSPISGHRSVSWYQQTPGQGLQFLFEYFSETQRNKGNFPGRFSGRQFSNSRSEMNVSTLELGDSALYLCASSLGDRPPYEQYFGPGTRLTVT.

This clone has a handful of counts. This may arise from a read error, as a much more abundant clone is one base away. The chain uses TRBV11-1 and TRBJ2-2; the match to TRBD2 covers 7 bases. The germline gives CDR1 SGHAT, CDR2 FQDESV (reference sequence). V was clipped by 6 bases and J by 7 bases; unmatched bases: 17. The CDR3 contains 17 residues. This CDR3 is CASSQTLLAGDVGELFF. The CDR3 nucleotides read TGTGCCAGCAGTCAGACCCTTCTGGCGGGAGATGTCGGGGAGCTGTTTTTT.